This T cell receptor (beta chain) was sequenced during a study of beta chain features in type 1 diabetes. Turning to the study itself: Healthy donors resembled patients in age, gender and cell yields. Study conclusions and caveats: Among patients, naive, central memory and Treg TCRB repertoires appeared more similar than among healthy donors. TCRB CDR3s from Type 1 diabetes patients were moderately but significantly shorter in all four CD4+ subsets.

The V segment lost 4 bases and the J segment 5 bases; nucleotides outside the gene matches: 7. The V gene's germline CDR1 is MNHNS and CDR2 SASEGT. The CDR3 is 14 residues long. The entirety of the isolated RNA underwent reverse transcription, so expressed TCRB transcripts were sequenced. The protocol was immunoSEQ multiplex PCR, while the TCRdb copy is restricted to in-frame clones and leaves out a portion. The sample records roughly 730,000 clones, 13% being singletons. Notes on this clone: Antigen: not known.

A heparinised blood draw that averaged about 120 mL was obtained once from each donor. The J gene is TRBJ1-2, the V gene TRBV6-1, with 7 bases identical to TRBD1. The source is a man between 18 and 29 years old with type 1 diabetes. Source material: naive CD4+ T cells from blood. CDR3 DNA: TGTGCCAGCAGTGGACAGGGATCGGTATATGGCTACACCTTC. It encodes CASSGQGSVYGYTF.